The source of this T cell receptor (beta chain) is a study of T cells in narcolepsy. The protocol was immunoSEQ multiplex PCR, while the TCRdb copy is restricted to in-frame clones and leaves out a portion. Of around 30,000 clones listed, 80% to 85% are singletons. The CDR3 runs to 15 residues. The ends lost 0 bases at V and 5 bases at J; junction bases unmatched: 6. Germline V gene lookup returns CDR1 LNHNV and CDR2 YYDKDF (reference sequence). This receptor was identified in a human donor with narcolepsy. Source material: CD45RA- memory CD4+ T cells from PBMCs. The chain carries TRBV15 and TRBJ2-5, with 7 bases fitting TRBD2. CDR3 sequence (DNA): TGTGCCACCAGCAGAGATCGGCTAGCGGTCGAGACCCAGTACTTC. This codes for CATSRDRLAVETQYF. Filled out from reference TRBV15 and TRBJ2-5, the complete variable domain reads DAMVIQNPRYQVTQFGKPVTLSCSQTLNHNVMYWYQQKSSQAPKLLFHYYDKDFNNEADTPDNFQSRRPNTSFCFLDIRSPGLGDTAMYLCATSRDRLAVETQYFGPGTRLLVL.